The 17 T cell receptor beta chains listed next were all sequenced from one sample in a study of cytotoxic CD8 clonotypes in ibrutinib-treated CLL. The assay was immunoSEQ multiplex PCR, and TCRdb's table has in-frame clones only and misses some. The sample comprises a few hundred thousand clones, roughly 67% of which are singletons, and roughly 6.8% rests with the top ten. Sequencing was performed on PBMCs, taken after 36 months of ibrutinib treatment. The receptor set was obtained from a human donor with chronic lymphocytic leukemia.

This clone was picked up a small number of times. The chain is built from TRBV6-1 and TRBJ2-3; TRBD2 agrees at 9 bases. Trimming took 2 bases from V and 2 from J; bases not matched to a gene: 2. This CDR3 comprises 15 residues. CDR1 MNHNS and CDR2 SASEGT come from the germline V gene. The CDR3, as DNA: TGTGCCAGCAGTGAATTAGCGGGAGACACAGATACGCAGTATTTT. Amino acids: CASSELAGDTDTQYF.

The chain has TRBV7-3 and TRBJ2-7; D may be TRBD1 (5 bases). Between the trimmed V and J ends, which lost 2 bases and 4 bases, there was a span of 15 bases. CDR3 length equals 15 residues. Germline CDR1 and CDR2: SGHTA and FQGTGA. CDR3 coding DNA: TGTGCCAGCAGCTTAGCGGCCAGGGAACGGTACGAGCAGTACTTC. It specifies CASSLAARERYEQYF.

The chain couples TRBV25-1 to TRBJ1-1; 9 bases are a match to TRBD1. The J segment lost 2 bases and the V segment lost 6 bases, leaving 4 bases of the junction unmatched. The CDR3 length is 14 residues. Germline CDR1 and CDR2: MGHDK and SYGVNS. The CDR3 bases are TGTGCCAGCAGGCAACAGGGGGCAAACACTGAAGCTTTCTTT. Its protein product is CASRQQGANTEAFF.

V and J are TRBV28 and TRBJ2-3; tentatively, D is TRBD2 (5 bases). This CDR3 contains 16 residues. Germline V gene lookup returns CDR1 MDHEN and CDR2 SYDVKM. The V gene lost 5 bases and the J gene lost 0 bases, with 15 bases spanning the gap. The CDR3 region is CASSPRRPTSTDTQYF. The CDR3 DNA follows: TGTGCCAGCAGTCCCCGGAGGCCCACGAGCACAGATACGCAGTATTTT.

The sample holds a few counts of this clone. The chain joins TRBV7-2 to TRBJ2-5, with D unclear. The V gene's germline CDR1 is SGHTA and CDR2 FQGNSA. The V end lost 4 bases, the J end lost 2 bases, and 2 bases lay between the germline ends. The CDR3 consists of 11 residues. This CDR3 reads CASSYQETQYF. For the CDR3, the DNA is TGTGCCAGCAGCTATCAAGAGACCCAGTACTTC.

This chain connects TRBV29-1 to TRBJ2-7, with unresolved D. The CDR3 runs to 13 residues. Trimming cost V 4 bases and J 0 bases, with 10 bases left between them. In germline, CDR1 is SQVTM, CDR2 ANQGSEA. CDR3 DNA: TGCAGCGTTGTACCGGGCGACTCCTACGAGCAGTACTTC. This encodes CSVVPGDSYEQYF.

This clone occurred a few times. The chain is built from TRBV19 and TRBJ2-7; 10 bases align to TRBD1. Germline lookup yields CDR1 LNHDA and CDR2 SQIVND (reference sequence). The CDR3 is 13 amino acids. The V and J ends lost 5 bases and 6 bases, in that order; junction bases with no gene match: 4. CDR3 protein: CASSPGQGSEQYF. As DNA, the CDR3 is TGTGCCAGTAGTCCGGGACAGGGGAGCGAGCAGTACTTC.

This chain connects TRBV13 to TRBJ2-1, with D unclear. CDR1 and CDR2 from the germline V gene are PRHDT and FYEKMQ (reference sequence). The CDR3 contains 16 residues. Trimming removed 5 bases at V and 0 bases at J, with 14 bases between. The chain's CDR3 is CASSLIGLFSYNEQFF. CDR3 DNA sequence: TGTGCCAGCAGCCTTATAGGGTTATTCTCCTACAATGAGCAGTTCTTC.

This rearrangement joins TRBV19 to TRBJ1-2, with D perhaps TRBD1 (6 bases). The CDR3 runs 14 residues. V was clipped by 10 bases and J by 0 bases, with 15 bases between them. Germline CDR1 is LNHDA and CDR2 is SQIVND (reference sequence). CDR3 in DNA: TGTGCCACCTTGGGGGCTATCGCTAACTATGGCTACACCTTC. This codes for CATLGAIANYGYTF.

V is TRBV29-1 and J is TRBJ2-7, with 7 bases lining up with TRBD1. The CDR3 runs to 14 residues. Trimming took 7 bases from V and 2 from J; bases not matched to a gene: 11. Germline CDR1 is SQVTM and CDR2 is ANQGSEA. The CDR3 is CSAMGQPDPYEQYF. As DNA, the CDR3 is TGCAGCGCAATGGGACAGCCGGACCCCTACGAGCAGTACTTC.

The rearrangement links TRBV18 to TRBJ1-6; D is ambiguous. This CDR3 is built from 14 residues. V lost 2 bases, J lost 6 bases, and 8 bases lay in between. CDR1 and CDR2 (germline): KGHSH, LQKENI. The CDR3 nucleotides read TGTGCCAGCTCACCAATGACACCTAATTCACCCCTCCACTTT. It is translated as CASSPMTPNSPLHF.

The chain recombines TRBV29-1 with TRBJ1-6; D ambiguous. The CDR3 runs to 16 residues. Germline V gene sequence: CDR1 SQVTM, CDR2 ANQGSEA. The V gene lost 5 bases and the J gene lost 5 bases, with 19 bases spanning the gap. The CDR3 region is CSVPRTDNWDNSPLHF. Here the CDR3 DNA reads TGCAGCGTTCCCCGGACTGACAATTGGGATAATTCACCCCTCCACTTT.

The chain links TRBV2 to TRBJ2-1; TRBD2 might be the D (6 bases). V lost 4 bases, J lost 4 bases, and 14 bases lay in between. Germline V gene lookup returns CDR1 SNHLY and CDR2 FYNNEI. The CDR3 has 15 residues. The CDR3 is CASSAGGEIYNEQFF. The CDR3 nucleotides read TGTGCCAGCAGTGCGGGCGGGGAGATATACAATGAGCAGTTCTTC.

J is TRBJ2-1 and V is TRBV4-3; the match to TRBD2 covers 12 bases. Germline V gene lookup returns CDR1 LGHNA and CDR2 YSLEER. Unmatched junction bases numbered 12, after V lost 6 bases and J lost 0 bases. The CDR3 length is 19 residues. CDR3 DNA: TGCGCCAGCAGTCAGCAGCCAATGGGACTAGCGGGCTCCTACAATGAGCAGTTCTTC. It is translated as CASSQQPMGLAGSYNEQFF.

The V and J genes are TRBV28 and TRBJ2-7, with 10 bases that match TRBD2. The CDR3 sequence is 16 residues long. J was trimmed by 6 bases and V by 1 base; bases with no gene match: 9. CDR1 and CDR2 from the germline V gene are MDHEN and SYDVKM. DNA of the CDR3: TGTGCCAGCAGTTTATCCGCTAGCGGGAGAATAGGCGAGCAGTACTTC. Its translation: CASSLSASGRIGEQYF.

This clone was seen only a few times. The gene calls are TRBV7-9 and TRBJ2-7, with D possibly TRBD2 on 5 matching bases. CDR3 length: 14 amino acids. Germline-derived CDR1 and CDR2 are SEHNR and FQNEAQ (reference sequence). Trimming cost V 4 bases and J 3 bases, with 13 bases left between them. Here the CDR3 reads CASSSHTRRYEQYF. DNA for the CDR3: TGTGCCAGCAGCTCCCACACTAGGCGCTACGAGCAGTACTTC.

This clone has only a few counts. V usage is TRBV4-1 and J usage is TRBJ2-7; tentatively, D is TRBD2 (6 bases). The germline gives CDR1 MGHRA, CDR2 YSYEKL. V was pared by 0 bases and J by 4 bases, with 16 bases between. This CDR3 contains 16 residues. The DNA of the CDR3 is TGCGCCAGCAGCCAAGATGATCGGGACTTCTCTTACGAGCAGTACTTC. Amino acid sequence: CASSQDDRDFSYEQYF.